This note documents a single T cell receptor (beta chain) sequence. This CDR3 region has 15 residues. The germline V gene encodes CDR1 SGHDT and CDR2 YYEEEE. The trim removed 4 bases at V and 7 bases at J, leaving 8 bases unmatched. This entry comes from a study of blood T cell repertoires in COVID-19. About the study: Acute-phase and convalescent COVID-19 samples originated in the United States, Italy and Spain. The cDNA or gDNA used as material had been derived from T cells, B-cell-depleted T cells, or PBMCs.

As processed by the authors: How many nucleated cells were present was estimated from reference gene primer amplification. The protocol was immunoSEQ multiplex PCR, while the TCRdb copy is restricted to in-frame clones and leaves out a portion. The DNA gave D and trimming, while V, J and clone size come from that table. The table records 180,000 or so clones, 87% of them present only once. The sequenced material came from peripheral blood. The chain carries TRBV5-6 and TRBJ1-4; 9 bases line up with TRBD1. The sequence came from a man between 18 and 29 years old with active or convalescent COVID-19. The CDR3 bases are TGTGCCAGCAGCATCGGGACAGGGCGCACTGAAAAACTGTTTTTT. Its translation is CASSIGTGRTEKLFF. Complete variable domain (other parts from reference TRBV5-6 and TRBJ1-4): DAGVTQSPTHLIKTRGQQVTLRCSPKSGHDTVSWYQQALGQGPQFIFQYYEEEERQRGNFPDRFSGHQFPNYSSELNVNALLLGDSALYLCASSIGTGRTEKLFFGSGTQLSVL.